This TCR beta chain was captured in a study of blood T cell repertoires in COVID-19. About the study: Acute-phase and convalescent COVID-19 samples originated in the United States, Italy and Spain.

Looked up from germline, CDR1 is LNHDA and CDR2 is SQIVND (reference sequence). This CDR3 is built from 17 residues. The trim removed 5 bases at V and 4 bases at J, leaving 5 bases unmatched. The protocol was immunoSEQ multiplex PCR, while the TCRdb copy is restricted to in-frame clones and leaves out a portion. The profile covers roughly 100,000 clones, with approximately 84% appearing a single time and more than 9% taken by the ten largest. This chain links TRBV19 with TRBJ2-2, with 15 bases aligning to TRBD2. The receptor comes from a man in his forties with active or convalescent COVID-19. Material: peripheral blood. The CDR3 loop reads CASSPRTSGGVTGELFF. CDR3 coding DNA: TGTGCCAGTAGTCCAAGGACTAGCGGGGGGGTCACCGGGGAGCTGTTTTTT.